One and the same sample provided the 32 T cell receptor beta chains below, sequenced in a study of control samples from healthy donors and cancer patients. Clones were sequenced by immunoSEQ multiplex PCR, and TCRdb holds only the in-frame ones, with some missing. The sample lists some 120,000 clones, 80% to 95% occurring once. The source material was blood. The source is a man aged 18-30 years in good health.

V usage is TRBV19 and J usage is TRBJ1-1; 7 nucleotides match TRBD1. Germline assignment: CDR1 LNHDA and CDR2 SQIVND (reference sequence). Germline trimming cut 1 base from V and 0 bases from J; bases unmatched to any gene: 5. The CDR3 length is 16 residues. The CDR3 DNA follows: TGTGCCAGTAGTATAGGCAGGGGGAAAATGAACACTGAAGCTTTCTTT. Translation: CASSIGRGKMNTEAFF.

The chain joins TRBV11-2 to TRBJ2-2; perhaps D is TRBD1 or TRBD2 (5 bases each). V was pared by 5 bases and J by 7 bases, with 14 bases between. In germline, CDR1 is SGHAT, CDR2 FQNNGV. This CDR3 has 14 amino acids. CDR3 nucleotide sequence: TGTGCCAGCAGCAGGGACGCCTTGAGCGGGGAGCTGTTTTTT. It encodes CASSRDALSGELFF.

The V call is TRBV18, the J call TRBJ1-6; perhaps TRBD1 as D (6 bases). This CDR3 is 14 amino acids long. V shed 0 bases and J shed 9 bases, with 9 bases lying between them. Per germline, CDR1 KGHSH and CDR2 LQKENI. The CDR3 is CASSPPQGSSPLHF. The CDR3 DNA is TGTGCCAGCTCACCACCTCAGGGGAGTTCACCCCTCCACTTT.

The chain joins TRBV12-5 to TRBJ1-4; 9 bases match TRBD1. V lost 2 bases, J lost 4 bases, and 5 bases stayed unmatched. This CDR3 comprises 16 residues. Germline lookup yields CDR1 LGHNT and CDR2 FRNRAP. CDR3 sequence reads: CASGLYGTGFNEKLFF. The CDR3 DNA reads as TGTGCTAGTGGTTTGTACGGGACAGGGTTTAATGAAAAACTGTTTTTT.

The sample holds one count of this clone. V gene TRBV7-9 combines with J gene TRBJ1-4; no definite D call. Trimming removed 0 bases at V and 5 bases at J, with 4 bases between. Per the germline V gene, CDR1 is SEHNR and CDR2 is FQNEAQ (reference sequence). This CDR3 comprises 13 residues. The CDR3: CASSLAGNEKLFF. The CDR3 region has the DNA TGTGCCAGCAGCTTAGCCGGGAATGAAAAACTGTTTTTT.

V and J are TRBV12-3 or TRBV12-4 and TRBJ1-1; D ambiguous. The CDR3 length is 13 residues. Trimming pared 6 bases from V and 0 bases from J, leaving 8 bases between. The CDR3 DNA follows: TGTGCCAGCAGGGGTTCCATGAACACTGAAGCTTTCTTT. Amino acids: CASRGSMNTEAFF.

The rearrangement joins TRBV2 to TRBJ1-2; D possibly corresponds to TRBD1 (5 bases). The CDR3 spans 14 residues. V lost 7 bases to trimming and J lost 4 bases, with 16 bases between them. Germline V lookup: CDR1 SNHLY, CDR2 FYNNEI. The CDR3 is CASTDRFGVYGYTF. The CDR3 bases are TGTGCCAGCACTGACAGATTCGGCGTCTATGGCTACACCTTC.

The J gene is TRBJ2-6, the V gene TRBV7-6; D is uncertain. There are 15 residues in the CDR3. Germline V gene data show CDR1 as SGHVS and CDR2 as FNYEAQ. Trimming left V 1 base short and J 2 bases short, with 6 bases between. CDR3 sequence: CASSLDWAGANVLTF. In DNA, the CDR3 is TGTGCCAGCAGCTTAGATTGGGCTGGGGCCAACGTCCTGACTTTC.

The rearrangement uses TRBV5-1 and TRBJ2-7; D possibly uses TRBD1 or TRBD2 (5 bases each). The germline V gene encodes CDR1 SGHRS and CDR2 YFSETQ. Trimming shortened V by 0 bases and J by 6 bases, and 13 bases separated the two germline ends. The CDR3 contains 14 residues. The CDR3 region has the DNA TGCGCCAGCAGCTTGGGGGGATCAGGGACCGAGCAGTACTTC. Translating gives CASSLGGSGTEQYF.

This clone was seen once. The rearrangement links TRBV9 to TRBJ2-1, with 9 bases aligning to TRBD2. This CDR3 has 14 amino acids. Losses at the gene ends were 0 bases for V and 8 bases for J; bases not matched to a gene: 3. Germline V gene sequence: CDR1 SGDLS, CDR2 YYNGEE. CDR3 region: CASSVAGTSYEQFF. CDR3 in DNA: TGTGCCAGCAGCGTAGCAGGGACTAGCTATGAGCAGTTCTTC. Drawing the rest from reference TRBV9 and TRBJ2-1, the complete variable domain is DSGVTQTPKHLITATGQRVTLRCSPRSGDLSVYWYQQSLDQGLQFLIQYYNGEERAKGNILERFSAQQFPDLHSELNLSSLELGDSALYFCASSVAGTSYEQFFGPGTRLTVL.

V usage is TRBV27 and J usage is TRBJ1-1; TRBD1 aligns across 8 bases. Per the germline V gene, CDR1 is MNHEY and CDR2 is SMNVEV (reference sequence). V dropped 5 bases and J dropped 1; count of bases not matched to a gene: 9. This CDR3 comprises 16 residues. The DNA of the CDR3 is TGTGCCAGCAGTCTAAGTTCCGGACAGGGGAACACTGAAGCTTTCTTT. Translating gives CASSLSSGQGNTEAFF.

As for this clone: This sample also contains other DNA sequences that code for the same CDR3. The CDR3 loop is CASSLAGDEQFF. The CDR3 bases are TGCGCCAGCAGCTTGGCAGGGGATGAGCAGTTCTTC. The V call is TRBV5-1, the J call TRBJ2-1, with D possibly TRBD1 on 6 matching bases. V was trimmed by 0 bases and J by 8 bases, leaving 6 bases between them. The V gene's germline CDR1 is SGHRS and CDR2 YFSETQ. The CDR3 totals 12 residues.

This clone appeared once. This sequence joins TRBV28 and TRBJ2-5; 8 bases line up with TRBD2. Germline CDR1 reads MDHEN; CDR2 reads SYDVKM. The CDR3 extends over 13 amino acids. The trim removed 7 bases at V and 5 bases at J, leaving 6 bases unmatched. The CDR3 loop is CASITSGQETQYF. DNA of the CDR3: TGTGCCAGCATCACTAGCGGACAGGAGACCCAGTACTTC. Looking up the rest from reference TRBV28 and TRBJ2-5 gives the full variable domain: DVKVTQSSRYLVKRTGEKVFLECVQDMDHENMFWYRQDPGLGLRLIYFSYDVKMKEKGDIPEGYSVSREKKERFSLILESASTNQTSMYLCASITSGQETQYFGPGTRLLVL.

The chain carries TRBV27 and TRBJ2-3; 9 bases are a match to TRBD2. V lost 3 bases to trimming and J lost 2 bases; unmatched junction nucleotides: 3. CDR3 length: 15 residues. Germline CDR1 is MNHEY and CDR2 is SMNVEV (reference sequence). CDR3 loop: CASSLQGLATDTQYF. Here the CDR3 DNA reads TGTGCCAGCAGTTTGCAGGGACTAGCCACAGATACGCAGTATTTT.

The chain links TRBV7-3 to TRBJ1-1; 8 nucleotides line up with TRBD1. Germline values: CDR1 SGHTA, CDR2 FQGTGA. The J segment lost 4 bases and the V segment lost 4 bases, leaving 5 bases of the junction unmatched. CDR3 length equals 14 residues. The CDR3 coding sequence is TGTGCCAGCAGCTCAACAGGGGGTACCACTGAAGCTTTCTTT. Protein product: CASSSTGGTTEAFF.

This sequence joins TRBV5-1 and TRBJ1-5, with D unresolved. This CDR3 is built from 14 residues. V shed 8 bases and J shed 4 bases, with 16 bases lying between them. The germline V gene has CDR1 SGHRS and CDR2 YFSETQ. CDR3 sequence (DNA): TGCGCCAGGATCTCCTGGTCCGGAAATCAGCCCCAGCATTTT. Amino acids: CARISWSGNQPQHF.

This sequence joins TRBV27 and TRBJ1-4; 8 positions agree with TRBD1. The trim removed 4 bases at V and 6 bases at J, leaving 10 bases unmatched. Germline V CDR1 and CDR2: MNHEY, SMNVEV (reference sequence). CDR3 size: 16 residues. The CDR3 protein is CASSSTGAPGDEKLFF. The DNA for the CDR3 is TGTGCCAGCAGTTCGACAGGGGCCCCAGGGGATGAAAAACTGTTTTTT.

The chain joins TRBV2 to TRBJ1-1; 11 nucleotides match TRBD1. J lost 1 base, V lost 7 bases, and 5 bases had no gene match. The CDR3 runs 15 residues. Germline CDR1 and CDR2: SNHLY and FYNNEI. The DNA for the CDR3 is TGTGCCAGCATATGGGACAGGGGGTCGAACACTGAAGCTTTCTTT. Its translation: CASIWDRGSNTEAFF.

Details on this clone: In the same sample, other DNA sequences code for this CDR3. The V call is TRBV5-1, the J call TRBJ2-3; 8 nucleotides agree with TRBD1. Per germline, CDR1 SGHRS and CDR2 YFSETQ. This CDR3 region has 15 residues. V shed 4 bases and J 2 bases; nucleotides not matched to a gene: 6. CDR3 nucleotide sequence: TGCGCCAGCAGCCTCGGACAGGGAAACACAGATACGCAGTATTTT. Protein product: CASSLGQGNTDTQYF.

This chain joins TRBV4-1 and TRBJ2-4; 9 positions match TRBD1. The V gene's germline CDR1 is MGHRA and CDR2 YSYEKL. This CDR3 is built from 17 residues. Germline trimming cut 2 bases from V and 8 bases from J; bases unmatched to any gene: 13. The CDR3 spells CASSQRSGGQGTDIQYF. CDR3 nucleotides: TGCGCCAGCAGCCAAAGATCGGGGGGACAGGGTACGGACATTCAGTACTTC.

On this clone itself: The sample carries other DNA sequences with the same CDR3. DNA for the CDR3: TGCGCCAGCAGCCAAGCCGGACAGGGAGGTCAGCCCCAGCATTTT. Translated, it gives CASSQAGQGGQPQHF. The chain has TRBV4-1 and TRBJ1-5; 8 bases are shared with TRBD1. CDR3 size: 15 residues. The V gene's germline CDR1 is MGHRA and CDR2 YSYEKL. Trimming removed 1 base from V and 6 bases from J; junction bases left unmatched: 5.

The chain carries TRBV5-1 and TRBJ2-1; D is undetermined. Trimming left V 0 bases short and J 7 bases short, with 5 bases between. This CDR3 contains 12 residues. In germline, CDR1 is SGHRS, CDR2 YFSETQ. The DNA for the CDR3 is TGCGCCAGCAGCTTGGCCGGGAATGAGCAGTTCTTC. Translated, it gives CASSLAGNEQFF.

V usage is TRBV18 and J usage is TRBJ2-3; 7 bases agree with TRBD1. Germline V CDR1 and CDR2: KGHSH, LQKENI. The CDR3 is 14 amino acids. After removal of 4 bases from V and 0 bases from J, the junction contained 1 base not matched to a gene. CDR3 in amino acids: CASSRGQSTDTQYF. The DNA of the CDR3 is TGTGCCAGCTCACGGGGACAGAGCACAGATACGCAGTATTTT.

This clone was counted a single time. This chain links TRBV4-1 with TRBJ1-2; D is uncertain. V lost 2 bases to trimming and J lost 2 bases, with 15 bases between them. Germline V lookup: CDR1 MGHRA, CDR2 YSYEKL. This CDR3 contains 16 residues. The CDR3 sequence: CASSQPLDHRNYGYTF. The CDR3 region has the DNA TGCGCCAGCAGCCAACCTCTGGACCACCGAAACTATGGCTACACCTTC.

The rearrangement uses TRBV7-6 and TRBJ2-2, with D maybe TRBD1 (6 bases). The V gene's germline CDR1 is SGHVS and CDR2 FNYEAQ. V lost 2 bases, J lost 2 bases, and 12 bases lay in between. The CDR3 extends over 16 amino acids. CDR3 sequence reads: CASSLTARGNTGELFF. In DNA form, the CDR3 reads TGTGCCAGCAGCTTAACGGCCAGGGGAAACACCGGGGAGCTGTTTTTT.

The chain is built from TRBV9 and TRBJ2-7; no clear D gene. The germline V gene encodes CDR1 SGDLS and CDR2 YYNGEE. The CDR3 totals 18 residues. Trimming cost V 1 base and J 6 bases, with 26 bases left between them. In DNA, the CDR3 is TGTGCCAGCAGCGTAAAGTGGAGAGGAGAATCGGCCCTTGGCGAGCAGTACTTC. Translation gives CASSVKWRGESALGEQYF.

The V call is TRBV11-2, the J call TRBJ2-2, with D possibly matching TRBD2 (5 bases). Deletions cut 1 base from V and 10 bases from J, with 16 bases between. CDR3 size: 15 residues. CDR1 and CDR2 (germline): SGHAT, FQNNGV. In DNA form, the CDR3 reads TGTGCCAGCAGCTTAGCCCGGGGATCCTTTGTGGAGCTGTTTTTT. This sequence encodes CASSLARGSFVELFF.

This chain connects TRBV7-9 to TRBJ2-5, with 15 bases aligning to TRBD2. This CDR3 has 17 residues. Trimming took 2 bases from V and 5 from J; bases not matched to a gene: 6. Germline lookup yields CDR1 SEHNR and CDR2 FQNEAQ (reference sequence). The CDR3 sequence is CASSLPRGLAGGETQYF. The CDR3 DNA reads TGTGCCAGCAGCTTACCCCGAGGACTAGCGGGGGGGGAGACCCAGTACTTC.

This clone was observed a few times. The rearrangement joins TRBV19 to TRBJ1-2, with a possible D match to TRBD1 (6 bases). This CDR3 comprises 15 residues. CDR1 and CDR2 from the germline V gene are LNHDA and SQIVND (reference sequence). Trimming pared 4 bases from V and 6 bases from J, leaving 18 bases between. The CDR3: CASSTQWTAGDGYTF. The DNA for the CDR3 is TGTGCCAGTAGTACACAGTGGACAGCAGGGGATGGCTACACCTTC.

This clone was seen once. This chain connects TRBV30 to TRBJ2-2; D is possibly TRBD1 (6 bases). CDR3 length: 14 amino acids. The V end was cut by 3 bases, the J end by 4 bases, with 12 bases between. Germline assignment: CDR1 GTSNPN and CDR2 SVGIG (reference sequence). CDR3 in amino acids: CAWRATGTTGELFF. CDR3 bases: TGTGCCTGGAGAGCAACAGGGACCACCGGGGAGCTGTTTTTT. The full variable domain, completed using reference TRBV30 and TRBJ2-2, is SQTIHQWPATLVQPVGSPLSLECTVEGTSNPNLYWYRQAAGRGLQLLFYSVGIGQISSEVPQNLSASRPQDRQFILSSKKLLLSDSGFYLCAWRATGTTGELFFGEGSRLTVL.

The genes are TRBV6-5 and TRBJ1-1; 7 bases agree with TRBD1. The CDR3 length is 14 residues. The germline V gene has CDR1 MNHEY and CDR2 SVGAGI. Trimming cost V 8 bases and J 2 bases; bases outside gene matches: 8. The CDR3 DNA reads as TGTGCCAGCGCATTCGGACAGGAAAACACTGAAGCTTTCTTT. It specifies CASAFGQENTEAFF.

This chain connects TRBV25-1 to TRBJ1-4; the D is unclear. From germline, CDR1 is MGHDK and CDR2 SYGVNS. Trimming took off 3 bases at V and 8 bases at J, with 10 bases between the two ends. CDR3 size: 13 residues. The DNA of the CDR3 is TGTGCCAGCAGTGATCTGAATTCCGAAAAACTGTTTTTT. Amino acid sequence: CASSDLNSEKLFF.